This T cell receptor beta chain was captured by sequencing in a study of T cell repertoires in cytomegalovirus infection. As for this clonotype: The antigen is undetermined.

TCRdb recomputed calls from the reads with MiXCR, one row per CDR3 protein. The sample contains approximately 1,000,000 distinct CDR3 sequences, approximately 32% of which appear only once. The V gene's germline CDR1 is MNHEY and CDR2 SVGAGI. V shed 2 bases and J shed 7 bases, with 14 bases lying between them. CDR3 length equals 14 residues. V is TRBV6-5 and J is TRBJ1-1, with D unclear. The TCR comes from a human donor in good health (CMV status not recorded). Some clones in this sample may be carry-over from other donors' samples. The material was cultured CD8+ T cells from PBMCs, obtained from culture after CMV antigen stimulation. This chain's CDR3 is CASSYGEMWDEAFF. CDR3 in DNA: TGTGCCAGCAGTTACGGCGAAATGTGGGATGAAGCTTTCTTT.